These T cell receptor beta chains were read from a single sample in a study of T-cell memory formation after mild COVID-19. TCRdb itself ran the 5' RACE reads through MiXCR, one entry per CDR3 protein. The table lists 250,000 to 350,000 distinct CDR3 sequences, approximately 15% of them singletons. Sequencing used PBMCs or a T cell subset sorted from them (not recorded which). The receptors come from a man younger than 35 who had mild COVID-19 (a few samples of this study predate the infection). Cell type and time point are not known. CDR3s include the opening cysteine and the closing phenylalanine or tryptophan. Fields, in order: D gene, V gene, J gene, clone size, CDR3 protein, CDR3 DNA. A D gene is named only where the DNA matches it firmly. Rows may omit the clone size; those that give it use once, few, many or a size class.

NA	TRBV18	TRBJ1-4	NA	CASSPRTVTNEKLFF	TGTGCCAGCTCACCCCGGACAGTAACTAATGAAAAACTGTTTTTT
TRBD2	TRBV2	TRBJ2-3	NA	CASSIGTSGDTQYF	TGTGCCAGCAGCATCGGGACTAGCGGGGATACGCAGTATTTT
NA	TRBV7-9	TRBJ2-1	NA	CASSQDRERGNEQFF	TGTGCCAGCAGCCAAGACCGGGAGAGGGGCAATGAGCAGTTCTTC
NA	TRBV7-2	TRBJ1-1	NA	CASSTGTWGTEAFF	TGTGCCAGCAGCACCGGGACCTGGGGCACTGAAGCTTTCTTT
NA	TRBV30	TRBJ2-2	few	CAWSVSGSGGELFF	TGTGCCTGGAGTGTCTCCGGGTCGGGCGGGGAGCTGTTTTTT
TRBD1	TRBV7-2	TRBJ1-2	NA	CASSSQGAVLSYGYTF	TGTGCCAGCAGCTCTCAGGGGGCAGTTTTGTCCTATGGCTACACCTTC
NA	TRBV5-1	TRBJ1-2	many	CASSFEVDYGYTF	TGCGCCAGCAGCTTTGAGGTCGACTATGGCTACACCTTC
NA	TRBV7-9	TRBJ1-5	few	CASSNAGEDQPQHF	TGTGCCAGCAGCAACGCAGGGGAGGATCAGCCCCAGCATTTT
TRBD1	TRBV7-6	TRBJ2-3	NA	CASSSVDQGEKYF	TGTGCCAGCAGCTCGGTGGACCAGGGGGAGAAGTATTTT
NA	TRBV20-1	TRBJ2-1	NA	CSADNARKQFF	TGCAGTGCGGACAATGCGAGAAAGCAGTTCTTC
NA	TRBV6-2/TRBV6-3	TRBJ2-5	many	CASSLVSWETQYF	TGTGCCAGCTCATTGGTCTCCTGGGAGACCCAGTACTTC
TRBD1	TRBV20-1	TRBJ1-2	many	CSASKDRNYGYTF	TGCAGTGCTTCCAAGGACAGGAACTATGGCTACACCTTC
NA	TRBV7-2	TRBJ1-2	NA	CASSGGTGHYGYTF	TGTGCCAGCAGCGGAGGGACGGGTCACTATGGCTACACCTTC
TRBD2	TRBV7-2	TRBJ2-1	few	CASSPTSGGPDEQFF	TGTGCCAGCAGCCCAACTAGCGGGGGGCCCGATGAGCAGTTCTTC
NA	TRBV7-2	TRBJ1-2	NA	CASSLTQGKVVYGYTF	TGTGCCAGCAGCTTAACCCAGGGAAAAGTAGTCTATGGCTACACCTTC
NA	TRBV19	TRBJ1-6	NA	CASSGPSLHF	TGTGCCAGTTCAGGACCTTCCCTCCACTTT
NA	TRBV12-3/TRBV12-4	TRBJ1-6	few	CASGPRGGSPLHF	TGTGCCAGCGGGCCCCGGGGGGGCTCACCCCTCCACTTT
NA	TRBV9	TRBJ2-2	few	CASSLKGANTGELFF	TGTGCCAGCAGCTTAAAAGGGGCAAACACCGGGGAGCTGTTTTTT
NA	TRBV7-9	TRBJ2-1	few	CASSIRGTPNNEQFF	TGTGCCAGCAGCATAAGGGGGACACCGAACAATGAGCAGTTCTTC
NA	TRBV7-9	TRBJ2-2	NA	CASSSEVTRPGELFF	TGTGCCAGCAGCTCTGAGGTCACCAGGCCCGGGGAGCTGTTTTTT
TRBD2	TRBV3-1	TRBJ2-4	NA	CASSLRGGNIQYF	TGTGCCAGCAGCCTTCGGGGGGGAAACATTCAGTACTTC
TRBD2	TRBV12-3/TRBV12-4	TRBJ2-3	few	CASSPGGAGLGTDTQYF	TGTGCCAGCAGTCCAGGCGGAGCGGGACTAGGCACAGATACGCAGTATTTT
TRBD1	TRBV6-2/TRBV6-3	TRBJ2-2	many	CASSSEDRVGTGELFF	TGTGCCAGCAGTTCCGAGGACAGGGTGGGGACCGGGGAGCTGTTTTTT
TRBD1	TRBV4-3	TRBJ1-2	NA	CASSHTPLNTGQSNYGYTF	TGCGCCAGCAGCCATACCCCTCTTAACACGGGACAGTCTAACTATGGCTACACCTTC
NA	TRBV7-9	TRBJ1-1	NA	CASGQRNTEAFF	TGTGCCAGCGGGCAGCGGAACACTGAAGCTTTCTTT
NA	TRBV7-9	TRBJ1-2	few	CASSLAPHREGYTF	TGTGCCAGCAGCTTAGCCCCCCACAGGGAAGGCTACACCTTC
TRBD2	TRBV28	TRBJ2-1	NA	CASRTAGGAYNEQFF	TGTGCCAGCAGAACTGCGGGGGGGGCCTACAATGAGCAGTTCTTC
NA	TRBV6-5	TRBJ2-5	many	CASSLDPILETQYF	TGTGCCAGCAGCCTAGATCCGATTCTGGAGACCCAGTACTTC
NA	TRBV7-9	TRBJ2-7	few	CASTPSAGPQEQYF	TGTGCCAGCACCCCGTCTGCAGGGCCCCAGGAGCAGTACTTC
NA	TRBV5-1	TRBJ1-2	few	CASSFGRFRGYTF	TGCGCCAGCAGCTTCGGACGGTTCCGAGGCTACACCTTC
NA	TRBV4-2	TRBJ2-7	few	CASSQDLGGGSYEQYF	TGTGCCAGCAGCCAAGATCTCGGCGGCGGGTCCTACGAGCAGTACTTC
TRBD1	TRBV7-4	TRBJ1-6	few	CASSLRDRGGSPLHF	TGTGCCAGCAGCCTTCGCGACAGGGGAGGGTCACCCCTCCACTTT
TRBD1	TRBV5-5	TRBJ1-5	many	CASSLGDRGRQPQHF	TGTGCCAGCAGCTTGGGGGACAGGGGACGGCAGCCCCAGCATTTT
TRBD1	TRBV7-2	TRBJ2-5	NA	CASGEGQLRETQYF	TGTGCCAGCGGAGAGGGACAGTTGAGGGAGACCCAGTACTTC
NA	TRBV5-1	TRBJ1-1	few	CAVGAPEAFF	TGCGCCGTCGGGGCTCCTGAAGCTTTCTTT
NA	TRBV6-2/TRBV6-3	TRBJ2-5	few	CASSVPEGETQYF	TGTGCCAGCAGTGTACCCGAGGGGGAGACCCAGTACTTC
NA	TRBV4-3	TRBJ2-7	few	CASSQDRTGLAGYEQYF	TGCGCCAGCAGCCAAGATAGGACAGGGCTAGCGGGTTACGAGCAGTACTTC
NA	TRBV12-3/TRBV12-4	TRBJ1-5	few	CASSSTSGDQPQHF	TGTGCCAGCAGTTCCACCTCGGGGGACCAGCCCCAGCATTTT
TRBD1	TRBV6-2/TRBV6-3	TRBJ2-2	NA	CASGNRGNSGELFF	TGTGCCAGCGGAAACAGGGGTAACTCCGGGGAGCTGTTTTTT
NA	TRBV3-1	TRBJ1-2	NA	CASSQQDSYYGYTF	TGTGCCAGCAGCCAACAGGACAGCTACTATGGCTACACCTTC
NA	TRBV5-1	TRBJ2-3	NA	CASSNSTGLGTDTQYF	TGCGCCAGCAGCAACTCGACAGGATTGGGGACAGATACGCAGTATTTT
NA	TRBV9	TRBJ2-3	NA	CASSVVGASGTDTQYF	TGTGCCAGCAGCGTAGTAGGAGCCTCTGGCACAGATACGCAGTATTTT
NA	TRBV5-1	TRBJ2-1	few	CASSLDWGTSNEQFF	TGCGCCAGCAGCTTGGATTGGGGCACTAGCAATGAGCAGTTCTTC
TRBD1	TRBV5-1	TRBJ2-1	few	CASSFYRDRGESSYNEQFF	TGCGCCAGCAGCTTTTACCGGGACAGGGGCGAGAGCTCCTACAATGAGCAGTTCTTC
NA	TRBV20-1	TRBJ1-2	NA	CSASGDSYYGYTF	TGCAGTGCTAGTGGGGACTCCTACTATGGCTACACCTTC
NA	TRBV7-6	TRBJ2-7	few	CASSLDHGGSEQYF	TGTGCCAGCAGCTTAGATCACGGGGGCAGCGAGCAGTACTTC
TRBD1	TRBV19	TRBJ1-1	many	CASTPGTGGTEAFF	TGTGCCAGTACTCCGGGGACAGGGGGCACTGAAGCTTTCTTT
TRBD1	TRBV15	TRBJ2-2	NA	CASGTGRTGELFF	TGTGCCTCCGGGACAGGGAGAACCGGGGAGCTGTTTTTT
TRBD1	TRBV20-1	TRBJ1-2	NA	CSARIVPGQGGSDPQYGYTF	TGCAGTGCTAGGATCGTCCCGGGACAGGGGGGATCGGATCCTCAGTATGGCTACACCTTC
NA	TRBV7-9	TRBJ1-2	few	CASSPVGRPGENYGYTF	TGTGCCAGCAGCCCGGTGGGCCGCCCGGGAGAGAACTATGGCTACACCTTC
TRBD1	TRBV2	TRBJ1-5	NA	CASSIQGANNQPQHF	TGTGCCAGCAGCATACAGGGGGCTAACAATCAGCCCCAGCATTTT
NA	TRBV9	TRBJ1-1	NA	CASSSREGMNTEAFF	TGTGCCAGCAGCTCCCGAGAGGGGATGAACACTGAAGCTTTCTTT
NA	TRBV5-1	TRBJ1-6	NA	CASSLEPGGNSPLHF	TGCGCCAGCAGCTTGGAACCGGGGGGGAATTCACCCCTCCACTTT
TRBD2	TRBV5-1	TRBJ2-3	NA	CASSLGTLAGGITDTQYF	TGCGCCAGCAGCTTGGGAACACTAGCGGGGGGAATCACAGATACGCAGTATTTT
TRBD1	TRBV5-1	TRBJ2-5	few	CASSLGTGGAWETQYF	TGCGCCAGCAGCTTGGGTACAGGGGGCGCTTGGGAGACCCAGTACTTC
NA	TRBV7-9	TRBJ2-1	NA	CASILNNEQFF	TGTGCCAGCATCTTAAACAATGAGCAGTTCTTC